One sample yielded the 21 T cell receptor beta chains listed below, sequenced in a study of cytomegalovirus exposure and HLA in healthy donors (dated by TCRdb to 2016 to 2017). The library was generated by the immunoSEQ multiplex PCR assay. A mixture of 60 forward primers for TCR Vbeta segments and 13 reverse primers for TCR Jbeta segments was used in the multiplex PCR. Sourced from immuneACCESS, this table was stored by TCRdb with only in-frame sequences that have V and J called. A share of the clones is absent; for the studies checked, an unresolved V gene accounts for under half, and the remainder has no known explanation. Recorded for this sample are about 160,000 clones; about 65% of them occurred a single time. Jointly, the top ten make up less than 8.5% of the sample. Input material: PBMCs. The receptors stem from a man in his forties or fifties in good health and CMV-seropositive.

This chain uses TRBV7-2 with TRBJ1-1; 11 nucleotides align to TRBD1. Trimming cost V 5 bases and J 4 bases; bases outside gene matches: 9. The V gene's germline CDR1 is SGHTA and CDR2 FQGNSA. The CDR3 is 16 residues long. CDR3 sequence (DNA): TGTGCCAGCAGCCTCGCTACCGGGACAGGGGGCACTGAAGCTTTCTTT. Amino acid sequence: CASSLATGTGGTEAFF.

The V gene is TRBV2, the J gene TRBJ1-1, with D possibly TRBD1 on 6 matching bases. Germline V gene sequence: CDR1 SNHLY, CDR2 FYNNEI. Between the trimmed V and J ends, which lost 2 bases and 1 base, there was a span of 11 bases. The CDR3 consists of 15 residues. CDR3 sequence reads: CASSEQGNGNTEAFF. As DNA, the CDR3 is TGTGCCAGCAGTGAACAGGGGAACGGGAACACTGAAGCTTTCTTT.

The V call is TRBV5-1, the J call TRBJ1-2; 7 bases match TRBD1. Germline CDR1 reads SGHRS; CDR2 reads YFSETQ. The CDR3 contains 14 residues. V was clipped by 0 bases and J by 4 bases; unmatched bases: 3. CDR3 bases: TGCGCCAGCAGCTTGGAAGGGACAGCCTATGGCTACACCTTC. It translates to CASSLEGTAYGYTF.

This clone was counted a single time. The chain links TRBV7-9 to TRBJ2-1; no clear D. The V gene's germline CDR1 is SEHNR and CDR2 FQNEAQ (reference sequence). This CDR3 is built from 12 residues. V lost 3 bases, J lost 4 bases, and 4 bases lay in between. The CDR3: CASSFSYNEQFF. CDR3 nucleotides: TGTGCCAGCAGCTTCTCTTACAATGAGCAGTTCTTC.

This chain joins TRBV9 and TRBJ1-4, with 10 bases lining up with TRBD1. Trimming removed 3 bases from V and 10 bases from J; junction bases left unmatched: 6. The germline gives CDR1 SGDLS, CDR2 YYNGEE. This CDR3 has 14 amino acids. The CDR3 region is CASSAPRDRGKLFF. The CDR3 DNA is TGTGCCAGCAGCGCTCCCCGGGACAGGGGAAAACTGTTTTTT.

This clone was recorded only once. This chain uses TRBV18 with TRBJ2-7; no reliable D call. Trimming removed 3 bases from V and 12 bases from J, with 15 bases in between. CDR1 is KGHSH, CDR2 LQKENI, per germline. This CDR3 has 12 residues. CDR3 residues: CASSPERLERYF. Written as DNA, the CDR3 is TGTGCCAGCTCACCTGAACGACTCGAGAGGTACTTC. The complete variable domain, with remaining parts taken from reference TRBV18 and TRBJ2-7, reads NAGVMQNPRHLVRRRGQEARLRCSPMKGHSHVYWYRQLPEEGLKFMVYLQKENIIDESGMPKERFSAEFPKEGPSILRIQQVVRGDSAAYFCASSPERLERYFGPGTRLTVT.

This chain joins TRBV10-3 and TRBJ1-1; 10 nucleotides agree with TRBD1. Germline lookup yields CDR1 ENHRY and CDR2 SYGVKD. The V gene end was trimmed by 6 bases and the J gene end by 1 base; junction bases not matched to a gene: 5. The CDR3 totals 15 residues. As DNA, the CDR3 is TGTGCCATCAGCCGACAGGGGGCAGAGAACACTGAAGCTTTCTTT. It translates to CAISRQGAENTEAFF.

This sequence joins TRBV29-1 and TRBJ2-5; TRBD1 matches at 9 bases. The end of the DNA aligns better with TRBJ2-7, so the J call may be wrong. The CDR3 extends over 13 amino acids. CDR1 is SQVTM and CDR2 is ANQGSEA in the germline V gene. The CDR3 spells CSVRRQGEGEQYF. In nucleotides, the CDR3 is TGCAGCGTTCGCCGACAGGGGGAAGGCGAGCAGTACTTC.

The chain has TRBV23-1 and TRBJ2-7, with TRBD1 as a possible D gene (6 bases). TRBV23-1 is an open reading frame whose function is uncertain. The CDR3 spans 13 residues. V was pared by 3 bases and J by 1 base, with 7 bases between. The CDR3 reads CASSQTGSYEQYF. In DNA form, the CDR3 reads TGCGCCAGCAGTCAGACAGGATCCTACGAGCAGTACTTC.

J is TRBJ2-7 and V is TRBV7-9; TRBD1 matches at 9 bases. Germline assignment: CDR1 SEHNR and CDR2 FQNEAQ (reference sequence). This CDR3 contains 14 residues. V lost 1 base and J lost 10; bases outside the gene matches: 8. The CDR3 DNA reads TGTGCCAGCAGCTTAGTACTGGGACAGGGCGACCAGTACTTC. Translating it yields CASSLVLGQGDQYF.

The chain employs TRBV7-8 and TRBJ2-1; possible D gene TRBD2, 6 bases. The CDR3 has 14 residues. From germline, CDR1 is SGHVS and CDR2 FQNEAQ. Trimming cost V 0 bases and J 8 bases, with 11 bases left between them. The CDR3 DNA sequence: TGTGCCAGCAGCTTAGCGGCAGCGGGCTATGAGCAGTTCTTC. Translated: CASSLAAAGYEQFF.

The chain recombines TRBV11-2 with TRBJ1-6; D is possibly TRBD1 (5 bases). From germline, CDR1 is SGHAT and CDR2 FQNNGV. V lost 6 bases, J lost 14 bases, and 23 bases lay in between. The CDR3 runs to 15 residues. CDR3 nucleotides: TGTGCCAGCAGTAATACCGGAGGGGTCAAGGCGGCCCTCCACTTT. Its protein is CASSNTGGVKAALHF.

This clone has only one observation. This chain joins TRBV6-1 and TRBJ2-1; D possibly corresponds to TRBD1 (5 bases). In germline, CDR1 is MNHNS, CDR2 SASEGT. This CDR3 contains 13 residues. Trimming pared 3 bases from V and 7 bases from J, leaving 10 bases between. The CDR3 reads CASSDGRGNEQFF. Here the CDR3 DNA reads TGTGCCAGCAGTGACGGAAGGGGTAATGAGCAGTTCTTC.

The gene calls are TRBV6-5 and TRBJ2-5; 8 bases are shared with TRBD1. The DNA end is more similar to TRBJ2-7, so the J call may be wrong. Per the germline V gene, CDR1 is MNHEY and CDR2 is SVGAGI. The length of the CDR3 is 14 residues. The chain's CDR3 is CASSLQGGQDEQYF. For the CDR3, the DNA is TGTGCCAGCAGTTTACAGGGGGGCCAGGACGAGCAGTACTTC.

This clone has just a few counts. CDR3 bases: TGTGCCAGCAGCCCCTGGGCACTGAATAATCAGCCCCAGCATTTT. Protein: CASSPWALNNQPQHF. V is TRBV7-2 and J is TRBJ1-5; D gene uncertain. This CDR3 is 15 amino acids long. Germline V gives CDR1 SGHTA, CDR2 FQGNSA. Trimming removed 5 bases at V and 4 bases at J, with 15 bases between.

This clone was found a few times. The gene calls are TRBV4-1 and TRBJ2-7, with D possibly being TRBD1 (6 bases). The CDR3 length is 18 residues. Trimming stripped 1 base from V and 1 base from J, with 20 bases between. Germline lookup yields CDR1 MGHRA and CDR2 YSYEKL. CDR3 DNA sequence: TGCGCCAGCAGCCAAGCTTATCTAGGGGGAGTTCGGTCCTACGAGCAGTACTTC. Translation gives CASSQAYLGGVRSYEQYF.

The chain couples TRBV29-1 to TRBJ1-2, with 8 nucleotides matching TRBD1. V lost 4 bases, J lost 1 base, and 5 bases stayed unmatched. Germline CDR1 reads SQVTM; CDR2 reads ANQGSEA. There are 14 residues in the CDR3. Here the CDR3 reads CSVGTGGLNYGYTF. The CDR3 DNA reads TGCAGCGTTGGAACAGGGGGGCTTAACTATGGCTACACCTTC.

This clone was counted between two and nine times. The V and J genes are TRBV9 and TRBJ2-7; possibly TRBD1 for D (7 bases). The length of the CDR3 is 16 residues. V gave up 6 bases and J gave up 2 bases, with 21 bases separating them. Germline values: CDR1 SGDLS, CDR2 YYNGEE. The CDR3 spells CASTTCFRGATYEQYF. CDR3 coding DNA: TGTGCCAGCACCACCTGCTTCAGGGGGGCGACCTACGAGCAGTACTTC.

This clone was detected only once. This chain joins TRBV5-1 and TRBJ2-3; 7 positions match TRBD2. V dropped 0 bases and J dropped 4; count of bases not matched to a gene: 2. This CDR3 region has 14 residues. Germline values: CDR1 SGHRS, CDR2 YFSETQ. The CDR3 region has the DNA TGCGCCAGCAGCTTGGGGGGAGGGCCAGATACGCAGTATTTT. This sequence encodes CASSLGGGPDTQYF.

V is TRBV10-1 and J is TRBJ1-1; tentatively, D is TRBD1 (5 bases). This CDR3 has 14 amino acids. Germline V gives CDR1 WNHNN, CDR2 SYGVQD (reference sequence). V lost 10 bases to trimming and J lost 7 bases, with 22 bases between them. Here the CDR3 reads CAIGGGLPPVEAFF. In DNA form, the CDR3 reads TGCGCCATCGGGGGAGGACTTCCCCCCGTTGAAGCTTTCTTT.

This chain uses TRBV7-6 with TRBJ2-7; D perhaps matches TRBD2 (6 bases). The length of the CDR3 is 12 residues. Between the trimmed V and J ends, which lost 0 bases and 7 bases, there was a span of 7 bases. Germline V CDR1 and CDR2: SGHVS, FNYEAQ. The CDR3 loop is CASSLAGGEQYF. The CDR3 DNA is TGTGCCAGCAGCTTAGCTGGGGGGGAGCAGTACTTC.